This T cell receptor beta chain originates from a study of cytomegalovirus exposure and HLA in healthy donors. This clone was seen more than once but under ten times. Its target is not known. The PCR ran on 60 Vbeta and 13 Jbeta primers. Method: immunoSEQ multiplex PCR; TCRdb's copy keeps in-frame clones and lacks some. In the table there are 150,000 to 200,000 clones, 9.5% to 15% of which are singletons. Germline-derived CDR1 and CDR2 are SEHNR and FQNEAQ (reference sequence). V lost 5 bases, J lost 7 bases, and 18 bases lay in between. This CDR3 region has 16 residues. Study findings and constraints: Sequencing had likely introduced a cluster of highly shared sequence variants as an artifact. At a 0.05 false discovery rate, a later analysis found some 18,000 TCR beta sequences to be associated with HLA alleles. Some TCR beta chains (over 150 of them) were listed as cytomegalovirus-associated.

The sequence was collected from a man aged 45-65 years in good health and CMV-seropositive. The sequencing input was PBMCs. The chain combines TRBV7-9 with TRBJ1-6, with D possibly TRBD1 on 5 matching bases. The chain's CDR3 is CASSPVWQGGNSPLHF. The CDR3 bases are TGTGCCAGCAGCCCTGTATGGCAGGGAGGGAATTCACCCCTCCACTTT.